The clone carrying this TCR beta chain appeared a few times. The time point denotes: newly diagnosed GD, antithyroid drugs for less than 3 months. RNA isolated from PBMCs was used to make the TCR library. The patient group derived from an endocrinology department in Xi'an, China. Tubes containing EDTA received about 9.4 milliliters of drawn peripheral blood. Relying on iRepertoire HTBI primers and Arm-PCR of CDR3 regions, the team built TCR beta libraries. TCRdb used MiXCR to reprocess the multiplex PCR reads, holding one entry per CDR3 protein. The sample lists around 420,000 distinct CDR3 sequences; about 15% were seen once. Unmatched junction bases numbered 9, after V lost 4 bases and J lost 7 bases. The V gene's germline CDR1 is LNHNV and CDR2 YYDKDF (reference sequence). CDR3 length: 16 residues. This sample was taken from a study of regulatory T cells in long-lasting Graves disease. This sample was also put to use in a study of T cells in Graves' hyperthyroidism and ophthalmopathy. That publication notes: During a first-round RT-PCR of the TCR CDR3, the HTBI primer set was used. Most clonotypes expanded in the thyroid (above 0.001) were also present in blood.

V is TRBV15 and J is TRBJ2-3, with 12 bases identical to TRBD2. This clonotype was obtained from a woman aged 40 to 55 with Graves disease. Sequenced here: peripheral blood mononuclear cells (PBMCs), sampled at new diagnosis, from a patient treated with antithyroid drugs. The CDR3 loop is CATSKAQTSGRHTQYF. CDR3 coding DNA: TGTGCCACCAGCAAGGCCCAGACTAGCGGGAGACATACGCAGTATTTT.